This T cell receptor (beta chain) was sequenced for a study of neurological immune-mediated disorders. Study results and caveats: HTLV-1-associated myelopathy ranked highest for TCR clonal expansion and multiple sclerosis lowest, beneath healthy controls.

The table lists this clonotype with many counts. The antigen is undetermined. The cDNA was synthesized by 5'RACE incorporating 10-nucleotide random UMIs. Each CDR3 protein gets one entry after TCRdb re-called the 5' RACE reads with MiXCR. The table lists over 20,000 distinct CDR3 sequences, about 10% of them singletons. The unsorted libraries were prepared from 2 million PBMCs (stored at -80 C). V shed 1 base, J shed 6 bases, and the junction held 20 bases outside the gene matches. The length of the CDR3 is 20 residues. This TCR was recovered from a woman aged 55-75 years with HTLV-1-associated myelopathy (HAM/TSP). The chain has TRBV12-3 or TRBV12-4 and TRBJ2-2, with 7 bases that match TRBD2. The specimen sequenced was PBMCs. Here the CDR3 DNA reads TGTGCCAGCAGTTTAGAATTCGCGCTGGGCACCCCGGGAGGACCCGGGGAGCTGTTTTTT. The encoded protein is CASSLEFALGTPGGPGELFF.